Sequencing of this T cell receptor (beta chain) was carried out in a study of blood T cell repertoires in COVID-19. Study overall: Italy, Spain and the United States were the sources of the convalescent and acute COVID-19 samples. T cells, B-cell-depleted T cells, or PBMCs supplied cDNA or gDNA.

The method was immunoSEQ multiplex PCR; TCRdb's version includes in-frame clones alone and lacks a portion of them. Of some 83,000 clones listed, around 80% are singletons. This CDR3 region has 14 residues. CDR1 and CDR2 (germline): LGHDT, YNNKEL (reference sequence). Trimming at V came to 2 bases and at J to 4 bases, leaving 4 bases not matched to a gene. V gene TRBV3-1 (or the pseudogene TRBV3-2) combines with J gene TRBJ1-2, with 7 nucleotides matching TRBD1. Sequences were obtained from peripheral blood. The sequence was obtained from a man between 60 and 75 years old with active or convalescent COVID-19. As DNA, the CDR3 is TGTGCCAGCAGCCAACCGGGACAGAGCTATGGCTACACCTTC. It is translated as CASSQPGQSYGYTF.